This TCR beta chain came from a study of PD-L1 blockade in urothelial cancer. CDR3 length equals 15 residues. The germline V gene has CDR1 MGHDK and CDR2 SYGVNS. V lost 3 bases to trimming and J lost 7 bases; unmatched junction nucleotides: 8. Repertoires were generated with immunoSEQ multiplex PCR, while TCRdb's copy carries only in-frame clones and drops some. The sample lists 100,000 to 150,000 clones; about 82% were seen once. Time point specified: peripheral blood 6 weeks after treatment start. The V gene is TRBV25-1, the J gene TRBJ1-2; 10 positions agree with TRBD1. This clonotype was obtained from a man aged 45-65 years with urothelial cancer. The sample was PBMCs, taken around atezolizumab (anti-PD-L1) treatment. The chain's CDR3 is CASSETGGGFGGYTF. CDR3 DNA sequence: TGTGCCAGCAGTGAGACAGGGGGCGGATTTGGTGGCTACACCTTC.